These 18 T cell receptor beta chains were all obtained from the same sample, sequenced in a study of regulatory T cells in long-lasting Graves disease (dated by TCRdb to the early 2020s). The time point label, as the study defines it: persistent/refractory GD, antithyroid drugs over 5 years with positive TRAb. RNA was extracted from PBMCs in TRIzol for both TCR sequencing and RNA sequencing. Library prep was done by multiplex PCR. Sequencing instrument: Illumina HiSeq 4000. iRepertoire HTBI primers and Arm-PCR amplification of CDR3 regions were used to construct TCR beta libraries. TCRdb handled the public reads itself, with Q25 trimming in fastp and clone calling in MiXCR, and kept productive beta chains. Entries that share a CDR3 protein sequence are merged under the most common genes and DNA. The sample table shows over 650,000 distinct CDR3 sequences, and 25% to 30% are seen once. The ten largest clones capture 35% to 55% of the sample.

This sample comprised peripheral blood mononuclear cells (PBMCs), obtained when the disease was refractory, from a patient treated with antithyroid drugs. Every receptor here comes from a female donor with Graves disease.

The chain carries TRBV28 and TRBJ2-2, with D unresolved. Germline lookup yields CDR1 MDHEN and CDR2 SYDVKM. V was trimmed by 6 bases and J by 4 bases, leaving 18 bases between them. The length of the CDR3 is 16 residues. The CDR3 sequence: CASSPSRPVSTGELFF. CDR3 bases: TGTGCCAGCAGCCCAAGCCGTCCAGTTTCCACCGGGGAGCTGTTTTTT.

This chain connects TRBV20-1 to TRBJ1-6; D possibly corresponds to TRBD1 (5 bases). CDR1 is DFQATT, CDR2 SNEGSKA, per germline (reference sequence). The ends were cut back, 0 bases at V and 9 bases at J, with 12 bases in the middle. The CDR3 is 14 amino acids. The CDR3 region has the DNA TGCAGTGCTAGAGATGGGGGGGAGGGTTCACCCCTCCACTTT. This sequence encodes CSARDGGEGSPLHF.

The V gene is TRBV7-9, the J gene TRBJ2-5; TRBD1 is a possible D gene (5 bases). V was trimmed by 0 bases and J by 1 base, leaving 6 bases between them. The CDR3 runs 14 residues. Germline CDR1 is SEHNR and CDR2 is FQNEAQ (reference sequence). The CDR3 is CASSLATGQETQYF. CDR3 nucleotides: TGTGCCAGCAGCTTAGCAACAGGCCAAGAGACCCAGTACTTC.

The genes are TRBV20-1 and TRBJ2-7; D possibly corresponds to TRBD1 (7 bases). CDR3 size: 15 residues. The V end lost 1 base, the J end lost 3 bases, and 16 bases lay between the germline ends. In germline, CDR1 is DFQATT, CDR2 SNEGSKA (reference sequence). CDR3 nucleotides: TGCAGTGCTAGAGGCGGGACAGCCTCTAACTACGAGCAGTACTTC. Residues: CSARGGTASNYEQYF.

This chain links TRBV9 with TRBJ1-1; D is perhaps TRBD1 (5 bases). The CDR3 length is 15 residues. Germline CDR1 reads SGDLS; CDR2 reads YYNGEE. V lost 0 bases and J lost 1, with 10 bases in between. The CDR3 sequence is CASSVGRGRNTEAFF. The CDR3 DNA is TGTGCCAGCAGCGTAGGTAGGGGAAGGAACACTGAAGCTTTCTTT.

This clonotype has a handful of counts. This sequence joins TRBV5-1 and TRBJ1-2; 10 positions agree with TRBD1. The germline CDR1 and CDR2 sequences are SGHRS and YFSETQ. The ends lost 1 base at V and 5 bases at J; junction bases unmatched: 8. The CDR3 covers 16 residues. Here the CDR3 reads CASSLQSRQGAYGYTF. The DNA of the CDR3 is TGCGCCAGCAGCTTGCAATCGCGACAGGGGGCTTATGGCTACACCTTC.

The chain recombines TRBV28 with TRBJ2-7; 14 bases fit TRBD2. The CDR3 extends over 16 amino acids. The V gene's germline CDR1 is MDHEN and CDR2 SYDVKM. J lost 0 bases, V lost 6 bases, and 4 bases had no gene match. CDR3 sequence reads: CASSSTSGRASYEQYF. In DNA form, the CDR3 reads TGTGCCAGCAGCTCGACTAGCGGGAGGGCCTCCTACGAGCAGTACTTC.

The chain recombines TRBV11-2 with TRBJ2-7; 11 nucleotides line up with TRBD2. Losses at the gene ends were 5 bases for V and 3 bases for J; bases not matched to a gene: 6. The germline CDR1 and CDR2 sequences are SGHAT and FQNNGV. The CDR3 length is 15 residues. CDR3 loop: CASSGGTSGYYEQYF. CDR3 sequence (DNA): TGTGCCAGCAGCGGAGGGACTAGCGGTTACTACGAGCAGTACTTC.

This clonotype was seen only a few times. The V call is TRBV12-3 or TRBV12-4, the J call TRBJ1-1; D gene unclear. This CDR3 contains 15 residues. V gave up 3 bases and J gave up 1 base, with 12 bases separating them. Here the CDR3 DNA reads TGTGCCAGCAGTTTTGTGGAGGGTGGGAACACTGAAGCTTTCTTT. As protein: CASSFVEGGNTEAFF.

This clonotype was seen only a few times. CDR3 nucleotide sequence: TGTGCCAGCATTCAGACAGGGGTCCCTGGTAGCAATCAGCCCCAGCATTTT. This codes for CASIQTGVPGSNQPQHF. The rearrangement uses TRBV12-3 or TRBV12-4 and TRBJ1-5; 8 bases are shared with TRBD1. Germline trimming cut 7 bases from V and 0 bases from J; bases unmatched to any gene: 11. The CDR3 length is 17 residues.

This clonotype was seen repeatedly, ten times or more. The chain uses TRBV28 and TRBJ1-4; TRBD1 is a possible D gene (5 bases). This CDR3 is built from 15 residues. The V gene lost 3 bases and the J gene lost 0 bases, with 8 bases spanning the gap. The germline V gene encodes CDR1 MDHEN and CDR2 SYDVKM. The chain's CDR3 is CASSFRRATNEKLFF. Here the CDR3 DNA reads TGTGCCAGCAGTTTTCGCAGGGCAACTAATGAAAAACTGTTTTTT.

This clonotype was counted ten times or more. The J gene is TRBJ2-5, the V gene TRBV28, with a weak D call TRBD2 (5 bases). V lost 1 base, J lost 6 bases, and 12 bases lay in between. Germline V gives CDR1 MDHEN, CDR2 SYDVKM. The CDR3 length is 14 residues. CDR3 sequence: CASSLSWSGKTQYF. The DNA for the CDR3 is TGTGCCAGCAGTTTATCGTGGAGCGGAAAGACCCAGTACTTC.

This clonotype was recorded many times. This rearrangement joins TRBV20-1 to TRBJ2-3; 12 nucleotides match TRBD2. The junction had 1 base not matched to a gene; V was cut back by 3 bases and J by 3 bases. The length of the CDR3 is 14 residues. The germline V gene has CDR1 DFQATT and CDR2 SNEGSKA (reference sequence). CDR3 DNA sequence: TGCAGTGCTAGCGGGACTAGCGGGACAGATACGCAGTATTTT. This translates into CSASGTSGTDTQYF.

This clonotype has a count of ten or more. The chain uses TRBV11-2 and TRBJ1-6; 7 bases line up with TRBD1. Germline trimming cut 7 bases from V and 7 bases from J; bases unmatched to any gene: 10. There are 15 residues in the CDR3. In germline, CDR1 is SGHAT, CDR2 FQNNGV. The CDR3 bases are TGTGCCAGCACCACCGGCCACAGGGGAAATTCACCCCTCCACTTT. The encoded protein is CASTTGHRGNSPLHF. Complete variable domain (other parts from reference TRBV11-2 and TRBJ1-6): EAGVAQSPRYKIIEKRQSVAFWCNPISGHATLYWYQQILGQGPKLLIQFQNNGVVDDSQLPKDRFSAERLKGVDSTLKIQPAKLEDSAVYLCASTTGHRGNSPLHFGNGTRLTVT.

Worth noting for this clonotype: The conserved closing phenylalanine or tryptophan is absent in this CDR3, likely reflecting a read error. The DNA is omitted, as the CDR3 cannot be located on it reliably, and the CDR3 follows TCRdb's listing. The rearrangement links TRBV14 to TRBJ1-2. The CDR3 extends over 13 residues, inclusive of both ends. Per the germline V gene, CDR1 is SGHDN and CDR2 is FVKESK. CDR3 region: CASSQELTSPQWV.

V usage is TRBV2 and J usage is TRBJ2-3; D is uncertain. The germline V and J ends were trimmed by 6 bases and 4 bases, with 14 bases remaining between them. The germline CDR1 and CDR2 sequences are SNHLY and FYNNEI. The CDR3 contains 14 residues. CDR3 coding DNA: TGTGCCAGCAGCGAGATGAGTGGGGCAGATACGCAGTATTTT. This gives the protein CASSEMSGADTQYF.

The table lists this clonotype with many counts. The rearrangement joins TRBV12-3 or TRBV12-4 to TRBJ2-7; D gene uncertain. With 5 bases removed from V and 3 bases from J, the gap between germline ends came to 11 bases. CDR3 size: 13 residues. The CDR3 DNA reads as TGTGCCAGCAGTAGAACATCAGACTACGAGCAGTACTTC. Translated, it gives CASSRTSDYEQYF.

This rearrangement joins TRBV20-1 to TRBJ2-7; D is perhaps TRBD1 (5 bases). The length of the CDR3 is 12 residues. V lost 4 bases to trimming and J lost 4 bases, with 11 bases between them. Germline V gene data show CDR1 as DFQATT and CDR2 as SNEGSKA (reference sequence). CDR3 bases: TGCAGTGCTACAATACAGGAATACGAGCAGTACTTC. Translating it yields CSATIQEYEQYF.